These 3 T cell receptor beta chains share one sample of origin, sequenced in a study of early T cells in non-severe SARS-CoV-2 infection. TCRdb ran MiXCR on the 5' RACE reads and lists one entry per CDR3 protein. The table lists tens of thousands of distinct CDR3 sequences, over 8% of them singletons, with about 16% in the top ten. The sample here was whole blood, taken at baseline. The origin of the receptors is an adult who was a healthcare worker with PCR-confirmed SARS-CoV-2 infection or an uninfected control (not recorded which).

V and J are TRBV24-1 and TRBJ2-5, with 10 bases matching TRBD1. Germline V lookup: CDR1 KGHDR, CDR2 SFDVKD. This CDR3 has 16 amino acids. V trimming: 6 bases; J trimming: 3 bases; junction bases outside the gene matches: 9. The CDR3, as DNA: TGTGCCACCAGTCAACCGGGACAGGGGAGTGAAGAGACCCAGTACTTC. This encodes CATSQPGQGSEETQYF.

J is TRBJ2-5 and V is TRBV29-1; D remains unclear. The germline gives CDR1 SQVTM, CDR2 ANQGSEA. The CDR3 runs 12 residues. Trimming shortened V by 8 bases and J by 2 bases, and 12 bases separated the two germline ends. CDR3 sequence reads: CSLRMGQETQYF. The CDR3 DNA sequence: TGCAGCCTACGGATGGGGCAAGAGACCCAGTACTTC.

The chain combines TRBV29-1 with TRBJ1-1, with TRBD1 matching 7 bases. CDR3 length equals 12 residues. V dropped 4 bases and J dropped 4; count of bases not matched to a gene: 3. The germline V gene has CDR1 SQVTM and CDR2 ANQGSEA. The CDR3 is CSVVPGGTEAFF. The DNA of the CDR3 is TGCAGCGTTGTCCCAGGGGGCACTGAAGCTTTCTTT.